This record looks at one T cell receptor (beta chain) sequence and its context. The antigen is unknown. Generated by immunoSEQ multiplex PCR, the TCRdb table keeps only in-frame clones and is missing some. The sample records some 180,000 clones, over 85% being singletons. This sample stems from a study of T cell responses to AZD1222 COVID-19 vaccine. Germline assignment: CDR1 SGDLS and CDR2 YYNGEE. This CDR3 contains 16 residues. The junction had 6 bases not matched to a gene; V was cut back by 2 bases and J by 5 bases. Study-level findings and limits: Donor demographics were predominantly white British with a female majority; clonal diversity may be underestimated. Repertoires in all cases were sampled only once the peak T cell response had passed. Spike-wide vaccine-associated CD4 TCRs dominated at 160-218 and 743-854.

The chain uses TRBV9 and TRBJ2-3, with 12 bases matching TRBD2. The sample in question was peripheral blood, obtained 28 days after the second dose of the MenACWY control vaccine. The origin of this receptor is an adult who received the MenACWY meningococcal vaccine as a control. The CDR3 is CASSVAPGLAGDTQYF. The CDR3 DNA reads TGTGCCAGCAGCGTCGCACCGGGACTAGCGGGAGATACGCAGTATTTT.